The 22 T cell receptor beta chains below all came from one sample that was sequenced in a study of T cell changes during pregnancy in multiple sclerosis. Clones were read by immunoSEQ multiplex PCR, and TCRdb kept only the in-frame ones, dropping some. Among fewer than 85,000 clones, approximately 94% were seen once, and the ten largest hold 2% to 2.5%. The sample was peripheral blood, taken in the third trimester of pregnancy. These receptors were obtained from a female donor with multiple sclerosis, enrolled in a pregnancy study.

The rearrangement links TRBV7-2 to TRBJ1-2, with TRBD1 identical over 8 bases. This CDR3 is 16 amino acids long. Germline V gene lookup returns CDR1 SGHTA and CDR2 FQGNSA. Trimming took 6 bases from V and 0 from J; bases not matched to a gene: 9. As DNA, the CDR3 is TGTGCCAGCAGTCAGGACAGGGCTCTAGCTAACTATGGCTACACCTTC. Encoded protein: CASSQDRALANYGYTF.

DNA for the CDR3: TGTGCTAGTGGTTTGGTACCAGTAAGGGACTACTATGGCTACACCTTC. It translates to CASGLVPVRDYYGYTF. The rearrangement joins TRBV12-5 to TRBJ1-2; D possibly corresponds to TRBD1 (5 bases). Germline CDR1 and CDR2: LGHNT and FRNRAP. CDR3 length equals 16 residues. V lost 0 bases, J lost 3 bases, and 14 bases lay in between.

This clone appeared a single time. The V and J genes are TRBV7-2 and TRBJ1-5; 8 bases line up with TRBD1. The CDR3 spans 15 residues. V dropped 5 bases and J dropped 0; count of bases not matched to a gene: 3. The germline V gene has CDR1 SGHTA and CDR2 FQGNSA. The CDR3 loop is CASSQTGGSNQPQHF. The CDR3, as DNA: TGTGCCAGCAGCCAAACAGGGGGTAGCAATCAGCCCCAGCATTTT.

The chain joins TRBV23-1 to TRBJ2-7, with D tentatively TRBD2 (6 bases). TRBV23-1 falls under the ORF class, with uncertain function. Trimming removed 0 bases at V and 0 bases at J, with 15 bases between. The CDR3 is 17 amino acids. The CDR3 nucleotides read TGCGCCAGCAGTCAATCGGTCGGGCGGAGGGACTCCTACGAGCAGTACTTC. This gives the protein CASSQSVGRRDSYEQYF.

This chain links TRBV14 with TRBJ1-1, with D possibly matching TRBD1 (6 bases). The CDR3 is made up of 13 amino acids. Germline CDR1 is SGHDN and CDR2 is FVKESK. Trimming took off 1 base at V and 8 bases at J, with 11 bases between the two ends. The CDR3 coding sequence is TGTGCCAGCAGCCAAGTTAGGACAGCCGAAGCTTTCTTT. Its protein is CASSQVRTAEAFF.

This clone was observed once. The chain recombines TRBV11-2 with TRBJ2-3; 11 positions agree with TRBD2. J gave up 3 bases and V 1 base, and 12 bases lay outside the gene matches. CDR1 is SGHAT and CDR2 is FQNNGV in the germline V gene. The CDR3 has 19 amino acids. The DNA for the CDR3 is TGTGCCAGCAGCTTAGTGCCCCCTCTAGCGGGGGGACTGACAGATACGCAGTATTTT. Translated: CASSLVPPLAGGLTDTQYF.

The rearrangement links TRBV18 to TRBJ1-2; no clear D. Per the germline V gene, CDR1 is KGHSH and CDR2 is LQKENI. The CDR3 runs 13 residues. Trimming removed 4 bases at V and 0 bases at J, with 6 bases between. The CDR3 sequence: CASSLDTNYGYTF. In DNA form, the CDR3 reads TGTGCCAGCTCACTTGACACTAACTATGGCTACACCTTC.

A note on this clone: This specimen includes other DNA sequences encoding the same CDR3. The rearrangement uses TRBV5-6 and TRBJ2-7; D possibly corresponds to TRBD2 (6 bases). The V gene's germline CDR1 is SGHDT and CDR2 YYEEEE. V dropped 1 base and J dropped 2 bases, with 10 bases sitting between them. The CDR3 runs to 14 residues. CDR3 loop: CASSLNGGAYEQYF. CDR3 nucleotide sequence: TGTGCCAGCAGCTTGAACGGGGGTGCCTACGAGCAGTACTTC.

The chain has TRBV27 and TRBJ1-5; D ambiguous. Trimming left V 5 bases short and J 5 bases short, with 10 bases between. This CDR3 comprises 13 residues. Germline V gives CDR1 MNHEY, CDR2 SMNVEV (reference sequence). In DNA form, the CDR3 reads TGTGCCAGCAGTGGTGTTTCGGATCAGCCCCAGCATTTT. It encodes CASSGVSDQPQHF.

The sample holds one count of this clone. The rearrangement links TRBV6-1 to TRBJ1-3; no definite D call. Trimming cost V 2 bases and J 1 base, with 6 bases left between them. Germline V lookup: CDR1 MNHNS, CDR2 SASEGT. The CDR3 totals 14 residues. CDR3 sequence reads: CASSESGSGNTIYF. In nucleotides, the CDR3 is TGTGCCAGCAGTGAATCGGGGTCTGGAAACACCATATATTTT.

The gene calls are TRBV7-3 and TRBJ2-2; tentative D call: TRBD1 (5 bases). CDR3 length: 17 amino acids. Germline CDR1 SGHTA, CDR2 FQGTGA. V lost 3 bases to trimming and J lost 5 bases, with 19 bases between them. This CDR3 is CASSFLVGPGYTGELFF. CDR3 coding DNA: TGTGCCAGCAGCTTCCTTGTCGGCCCAGGGTATACCGGGGAGCTGTTTTTT. Complete variable domain (other parts from reference TRBV7-3 and TRBJ2-2): GAGVSQTPSNKVTEKGKYVELRCDPISGHTALYWYRQSLGQGPEFLIYFQGTGAADDSGLPNDRFFAVRPEGSVSTLKIQRTERGDSAVYLCASSFLVGPGYTGELFFGEGSRLTVL.

This clone is a singleton in its sample. This chain uses TRBV30 with TRBJ1-2; D gene uncertain. Germline values: CDR1 GTSNPN, CDR2 SVGIG (reference sequence). The CDR3 totals 14 residues. Trimming left V 5 bases short and J 6 bases short, with 19 bases between. The CDR3 spells CAWGREVPKDGYTF. The CDR3 DNA sequence: TGTGCCTGGGGACGGGAGGTTCCGAAGGATGGCTACACCTTC.

V usage is TRBV6-8 and J usage is TRBJ2-6, with TRBD1 identical over 8 bases. V trimming: 2 bases; J trimming: 1 base; junction bases outside the gene matches: 1. The CDR3 length is 16 residues. Germline CDR1 and CDR2: MNHGY and SAAAGT. CDR3: CASSYGQGSGANVLTF. Here the CDR3 DNA reads TGTGCCAGCAGTTACGGACAGGGTTCTGGGGCCAACGTCCTGACTTTC.

The chain recombines TRBV15 with TRBJ2-1; tentatively, D is TRBD1 (5 bases). The CDR3 sequence is 16 residues long. The V and J ends lost 0 bases and 1 base respectively, with 10 bases between them. CDR1 is LNHNV, CDR2 YYDKDF, per germline (reference sequence). The CDR3 DNA is TGTGCCACCAGCAGAGATCGAAGGGGATCCTACAATGAGCAGTTCTTC. Amino acids: CATSRDRRGSYNEQFF.

The rearrangement joins TRBV19 to TRBJ1-2; tentatively, D is TRBD1 (6 bases). Germline V gives CDR1 LNHDA, CDR2 SQIVND (reference sequence). The V end lost 5 bases, the J end lost 7 bases, and 17 bases lay between the germline ends. The CDR3 runs 14 residues. The CDR3 DNA follows: TGTGCCAGTAGTCAATGGGGGGGCTCACTTGGCTACACCTTC. Amino acid sequence: CASSQWGGSLGYTF.

Only one count was recorded for this clone. V usage is TRBV10-3 and J usage is TRBJ1-5, with D unresolved. Germline V gene sequence: CDR1 ENHRY, CDR2 SYGVKD. V was cut by 2 bases and J by 9 bases, with 11 bases left in between. CDR3 length: 13 amino acids. CDR3 sequence (DNA): TGTGCCATCAGTGAGGGGGAGACTGGGCCCCAGCATTTT. This sequence encodes CAISEGETGPQHF.

CDR3 DNA sequence: TGTGCCAGCAGTGAAACCCCCTGGTGGGGGGACTACAATGAGCAGTTCTTC. Translating gives CASSETPWWGDYNEQFF. The rearrangement uses TRBV6-1 and TRBJ2-1; possibly TRBD2 for D (6 bases). Germline V gives CDR1 MNHNS, CDR2 SASEGT. This CDR3 has 17 amino acids. The V end lost 2 bases, the J end lost 3 bases, and 17 bases lay between the germline ends.

V and J are TRBV2 and TRBJ1-2, with D perhaps TRBD1 (5 bases). Trimming left V 4 bases short and J 4 bases short, with 19 bases between. This CDR3 is built from 16 residues. CDR1 is SNHLY, CDR2 FYNNEI, per germline. CDR3: CASSGGGAGNSYGYTF. Written as DNA, the CDR3 is TGTGCCAGCAGTGGGGGAGGAGCAGGGAACTCCTATGGCTACACCTTC.

The gene calls are TRBV6-5 and TRBJ2-7, with a tentative D call TRBD2 (6 bases). Germline V gives CDR1 MNHEY, CDR2 SVGAGI. CDR3 size: 15 residues. Trimming stripped 5 bases from V and 5 bases from J, with 19 bases between. The chain's CDR3 is CASSTTWEEFHEQYF. For the CDR3, the DNA is TGTGCCAGCAGTACCACATGGGAGGAATTTCACGAGCAGTACTTC.

V is TRBV5-1 and J is TRBJ1-4, with TRBD1 as a possible D gene (6 bases). V was trimmed by 0 bases and J by 7 bases, leaving 10 bases between them. CDR3 size: 14 residues. Germline V lookup: CDR1 SGHRS, CDR2 YFSETQ. The CDR3 DNA follows: TGCGCCAGCAGCTTGGAACAGGGATTTGAAAAACTGTTTTTT. Residues: CASSLEQGFEKLFF.

V usage is TRBV2 and J usage is TRBJ1-2; D might be TRBD1 (5 bases). Germline V CDR1 and CDR2: SNHLY, FYNNEI. The germline V and J ends were trimmed by 3 bases and 2 bases, with 7 bases remaining between them. CDR3 length: 13 amino acids. CDR3 region: CASSEGLNYGYTF. In nucleotides, the CDR3 is TGTGCCAGCAGTGAGGGGCTGAACTATGGCTACACCTTC. Full variable domain (remainder filled in from reference TRBV2 and TRBJ1-2): EPEVTQTPSHQVTQMGQEVILRCVPISNHLYFYWYRQILGQKVEFLVSFYNNEISEKSEIFDDQFSVERPDGSNFTLKIRSTKLEDSAMYFCASSEGLNYGYTFGSGTRLTVV.

The rearrangement joins TRBV19 to TRBJ2-2, with TRBD2 matching 9 bases. The V and J ends lost 2 bases and 1 base, in that order; junction bases with no gene match: 2. Germline V CDR1 and CDR2: LNHDA, SQIVND (reference sequence). The CDR3 contains 16 residues. The CDR3 DNA reads TGTGCCAGTAGTATAAAACTAGCGGGGAACACCGGGGAGCTGTTTTTT. It translates to CASSIKLAGNTGELFF.